The 6 T cell receptor beta chains reported below all come from one sample, sequenced in a study of T-cell memory formation after mild COVID-19. TCRdb re-called the 5' RACE reads with MiXCR, one entry per CDR3 protein. Among under 550,000 distinct CDR3 sequences listed, roughly 18% were seen once. The sequencing input was PBMCs or a T cell subset sorted from them (not recorded which). The receptors were gathered from an adult woman who had mild COVID-19 (a few samples of this study predate the infection). Cell type and time point are not known.

The chain is built from TRBV7-9 and TRBJ1-1; D gene unclear. Germline CDR1 reads SEHNR; CDR2 reads FQNEAQ (reference sequence). Trimming left V 1 base short and J 1 base short, with 16 bases between. The CDR3 covers 17 residues. CDR3 sequence: CASSLEGGEGQNTEAFF. The DNA for the CDR3 is TGTGCCAGCAGCTTAGAAGGCGGTGAGGGCCAGAACACTGAAGCTTTCTTT.

This clonotype has only a few counts. The rearrangement links TRBV9 to TRBJ2-1; 15 bases match TRBD2. The CDR3 has 20 residues. V gave up 3 bases and J gave up 0 bases; unmatched junction bases: 10. Germline CDR1 and CDR2: SGDLS and YYNGEE. For the CDR3, the DNA is TGTGCCAGCAGCGGTGGACTAGCGGGAGGGCCAGGGAGCTCCTACAATGAGCAGTTCTTC. Its protein product is CASSGGLAGGPGSSYNEQFF.

This clonotype occurred many times. V and J are TRBV20-1 and TRBJ2-1; 7 bases agree with TRBD2. The junction had 9 bases not matched to a gene; V was cut back by 3 bases and J by 4 bases. This CDR3 region has 15 residues. Germline V lookup: CDR1 DFQATT, CDR2 SNEGSKA (reference sequence). The chain's CDR3 is CSASSTASGYNEQFF. The CDR3 DNA reads TGCAGTGCTAGTTCAACGGCTAGCGGATACAATGAGCAGTTCTTC.

There are a few counts of this clonotype. This sequence joins TRBV23-1 and TRBJ2-1; 10 positions match TRBD2. TRBV23-1 carries the ORF label, with uncertain function. The CDR3 spans 17 residues. V lost 9 bases and J lost 5; bases outside the gene matches: 16. The CDR3 DNA follows: TGCGCCAGTCGAGATGTTGCTAGCGGGAGTGTCCACAATGAGCAGTTCTTC. Translating gives CASRDVASGSVHNEQFF.

The rearrangement uses TRBV13 and TRBJ2-1, with 15 bases that match TRBD2. V lost 5 bases and J lost 2; bases outside the gene matches: 10. The CDR3 sequence is 19 residues long. Germline CDR1 PRHDT, CDR2 FYEKMQ (reference sequence). The CDR3 region is CASSATLGLAGGPYNEQFF. CDR3 DNA: TGTGCCAGCAGCGCAACGCTCGGACTAGCGGGGGGGCCCTACAATGAGCAGTTCTTC.

The chain recombines TRBV19 with TRBJ1-2; D remains ambiguous. CDR1 and CDR2 (germline): LNHDA, SQIVND (reference sequence). CDR3 length equals 18 residues. Trimming removed 3 bases from V and 4 bases from J, with 24 bases in between. The CDR3 loop is CASSMVLRRTQSGYGYTF. The CDR3 DNA follows: TGTGCCAGTAGTATGGTCTTGCGTAGGACGCAAAGCGGCTATGGCTACACCTTC.